Reported below is one TCR beta chain. The sample is drawn from a study of blood T cell repertoires in COVID-19. At the level of the study: Researchers got acute and convalescent COVID-19 samples from the United States, Italy and Spain. From T cells, B-cell-depleted T cells, or PBMCs came the material, which was cDNA or gDNA.

In the original processing: Reference gene primer amplification gave nucleated cell count estimates. Sequencing was performed with immunoSEQ multiplex PCR; in TCRdb, only in-frame clones are kept and a portion is missing. Clone size and the V and J calls come from that table; the DNA yielded D and trimming. The sample contains 150,000 to 190,000 clones, approximately 92% of which appear only once. The source of this sequence is a woman aged 40 to 50 with acute or convalescent COVID-19. Source material: peripheral blood.

In DNA, the CDR3 is TGTGCCAGCAGCCCATCGGGGACAGTTAACACTGAAGCTTTCTTT. Its protein product is CASSPSGTVNTEAFF. The chain uses TRBV7-2 and TRBJ1-1, with 7 nucleotides matching TRBD1. CDR3 size: 15 residues. Looked up from germline, CDR1 is SGHTA and CDR2 is FQGNSA. V trimming: 5 bases; J trimming: 2 bases; junction bases outside the gene matches: 8. Looking up the rest from reference TRBV7-2 and TRBJ1-1 gives the full variable domain: GAGVSQSPSNKVTEKGKDVELRCDPISGHTALYWYRQSLGQGLEFLIYFQGNSAPDKSGLPSDRFSAERTGGSVSTLTIQRTQQEDSAVYLCASSPSGTVNTEAFFGQGTRLTVV.